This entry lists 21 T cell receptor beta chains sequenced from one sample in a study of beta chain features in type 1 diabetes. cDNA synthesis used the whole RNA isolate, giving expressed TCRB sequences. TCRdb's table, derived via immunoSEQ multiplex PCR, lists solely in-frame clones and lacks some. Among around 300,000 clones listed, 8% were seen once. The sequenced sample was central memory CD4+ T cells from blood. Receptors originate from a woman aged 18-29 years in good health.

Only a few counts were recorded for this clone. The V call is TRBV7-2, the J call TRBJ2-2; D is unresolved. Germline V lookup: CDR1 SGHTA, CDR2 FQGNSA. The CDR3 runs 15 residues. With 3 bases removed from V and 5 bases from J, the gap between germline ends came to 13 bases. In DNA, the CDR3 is TGTGCCAGCAGCTTTTTCGGGCCTCAAACCGGGGAGCTGTTTTTT. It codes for CASSFFGPQTGELFF. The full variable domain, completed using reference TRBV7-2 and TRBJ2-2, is GAGVSQSPSNKVTEKGKDVELRCDPISGHTALYWYRQSLGQGLEFLIYFQGNSAPDKSGLPSDRFSAERTGGSVSTLTIQRTQQEDSAVYLCASSFFGPQTGELFFGEGSRLTVL.

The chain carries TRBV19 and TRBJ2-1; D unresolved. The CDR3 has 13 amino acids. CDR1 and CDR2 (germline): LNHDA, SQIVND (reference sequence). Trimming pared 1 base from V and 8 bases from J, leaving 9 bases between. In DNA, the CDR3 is TGTGCCAGTAGTATAGGGATGGCGGATGAGCAGTTCTTC. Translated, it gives CASSIGMADEQFF. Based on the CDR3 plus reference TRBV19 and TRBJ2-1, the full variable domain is DGGITQSPKYLFRKEGQNVTLSCEQNLNHDAMYWYRQDPGQGLRLIYYSQIVNDFQKGDIAEGYSVSREKKESFPLTVTSAQKNPTAFYLCASSIGMADEQFFGPGTRLTVL.

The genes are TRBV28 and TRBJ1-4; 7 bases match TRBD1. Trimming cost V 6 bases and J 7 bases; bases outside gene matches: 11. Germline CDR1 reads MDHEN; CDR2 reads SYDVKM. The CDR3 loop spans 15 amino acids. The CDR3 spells CASRLEGGVREKLFF. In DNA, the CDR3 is TGTGCCAGCAGGTTGGAAGGGGGCGTTCGTGAAAAACTGTTTTTT.

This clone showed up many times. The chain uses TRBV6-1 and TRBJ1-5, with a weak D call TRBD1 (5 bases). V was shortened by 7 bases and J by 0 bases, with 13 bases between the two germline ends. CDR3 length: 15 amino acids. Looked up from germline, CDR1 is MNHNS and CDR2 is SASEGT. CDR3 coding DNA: TGTGCCAGCAATCCCGCAGGGAATAGCAATCAGCCCCAGCATTTT. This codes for CASNPAGNSNQPQHF.

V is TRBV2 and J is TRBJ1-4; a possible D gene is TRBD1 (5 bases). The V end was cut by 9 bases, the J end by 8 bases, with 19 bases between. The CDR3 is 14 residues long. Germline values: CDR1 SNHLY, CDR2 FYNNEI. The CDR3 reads CASAETGVGEKLFF. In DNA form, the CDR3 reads TGTGCCAGTGCCGAAACGGGGGTCGGGGAAAAACTGTTTTTT.

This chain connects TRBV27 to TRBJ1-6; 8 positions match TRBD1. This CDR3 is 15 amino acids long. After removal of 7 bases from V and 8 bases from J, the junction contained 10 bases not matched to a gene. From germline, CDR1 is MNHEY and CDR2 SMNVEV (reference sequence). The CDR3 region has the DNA TGTGCCAGCACAAGAAGCAGGGGGCTTGATTCACCCCTCCACTTT. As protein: CASTRSRGLDSPLHF.

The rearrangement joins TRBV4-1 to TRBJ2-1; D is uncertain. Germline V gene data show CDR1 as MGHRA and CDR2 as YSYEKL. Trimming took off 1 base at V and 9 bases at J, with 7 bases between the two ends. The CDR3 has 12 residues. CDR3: CASSQVGAEQFF. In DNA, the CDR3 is TGCGCCAGCAGCCAAGTTGGTGCTGAGCAGTTCTTC.

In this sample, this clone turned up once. CDR3 DNA: TGTGCCACCAGCAGAGGTGGACAGCACAATGAGCAGTTCTTC. This gives the protein CATSRGGQHNEQFF. The chain has TRBV15 and TRBJ2-1; D possibly corresponds to TRBD1 (6 bases). V gave up 1 base and J gave up 5 bases, with 9 bases separating them. CDR3 size: 14 residues. The germline V gene encodes CDR1 LNHNV and CDR2 YYDKDF (reference sequence).

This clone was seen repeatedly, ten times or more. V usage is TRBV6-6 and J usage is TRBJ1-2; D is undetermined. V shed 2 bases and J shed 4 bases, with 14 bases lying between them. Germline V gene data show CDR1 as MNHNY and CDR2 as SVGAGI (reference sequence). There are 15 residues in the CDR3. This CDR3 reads CASSYRPDRAYGYTF. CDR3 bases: TGTGCCAGCAGTTACAGGCCAGATAGAGCCTATGGCTACACCTTC.

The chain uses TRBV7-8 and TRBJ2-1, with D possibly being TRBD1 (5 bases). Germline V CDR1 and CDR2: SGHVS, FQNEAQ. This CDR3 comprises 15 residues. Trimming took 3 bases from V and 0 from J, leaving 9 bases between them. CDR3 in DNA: TGTGCCAGCAGCTTGACAGTCCTCTCCTACAATGAGCAGTTCTTC. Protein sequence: CASSLTVLSYNEQFF.

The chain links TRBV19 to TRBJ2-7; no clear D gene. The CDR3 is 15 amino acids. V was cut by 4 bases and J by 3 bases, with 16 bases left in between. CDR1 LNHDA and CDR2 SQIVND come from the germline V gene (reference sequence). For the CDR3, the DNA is TGTGCCAGTAGTACCTATGACAACAGCCGCTACGAGCAGTACTTC. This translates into CASSTYDNSRYEQYF.

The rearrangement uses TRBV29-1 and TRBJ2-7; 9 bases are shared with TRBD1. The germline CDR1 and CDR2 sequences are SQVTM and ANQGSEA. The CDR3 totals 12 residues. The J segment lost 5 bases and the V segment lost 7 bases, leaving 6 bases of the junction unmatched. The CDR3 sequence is CSALGQGNEQYF. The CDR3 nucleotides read TGCAGCGCCTTGGGACAGGGAAACGAGCAGTACTTC.

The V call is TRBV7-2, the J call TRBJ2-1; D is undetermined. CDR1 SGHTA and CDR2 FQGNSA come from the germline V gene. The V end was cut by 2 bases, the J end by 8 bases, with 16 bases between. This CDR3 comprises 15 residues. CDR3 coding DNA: TGTGCCAGCAGCTTATTATCTGCCGGTCACGATGAGCAGTTCTTC. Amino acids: CASSLLSAGHDEQFF. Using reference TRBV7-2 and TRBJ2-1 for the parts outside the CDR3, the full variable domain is GAGVSQSPSNKVTEKGKDVELRCDPISGHTALYWYRQSLGQGLEFLIYFQGNSAPDKSGLPSDRFSAERTGGSVSTLTIQRTQQEDSAVYLCASSLLSAGHDEQFFGPGTRLTVL.

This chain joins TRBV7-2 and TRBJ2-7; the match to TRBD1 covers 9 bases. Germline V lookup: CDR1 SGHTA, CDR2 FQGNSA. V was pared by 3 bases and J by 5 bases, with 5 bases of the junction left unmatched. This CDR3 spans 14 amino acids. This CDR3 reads CASSLDRGSHEQYV. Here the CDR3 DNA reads TGTGCCAGCAGCTTGGACAGGGGCAGTCACGAGCAGTACGTC.

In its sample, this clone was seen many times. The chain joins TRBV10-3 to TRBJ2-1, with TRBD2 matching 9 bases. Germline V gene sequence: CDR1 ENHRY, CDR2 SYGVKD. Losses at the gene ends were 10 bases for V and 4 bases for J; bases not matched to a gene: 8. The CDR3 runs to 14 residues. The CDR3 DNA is TGTGCCACCATTTTGGCGGGAGGGTACAATGAGCAGTTCTTC. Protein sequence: CATILAGGYNEQFF.

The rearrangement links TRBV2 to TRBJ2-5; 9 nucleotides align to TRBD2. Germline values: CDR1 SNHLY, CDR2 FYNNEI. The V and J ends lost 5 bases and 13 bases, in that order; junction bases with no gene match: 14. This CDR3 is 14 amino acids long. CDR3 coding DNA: TGTGCCAGCAGTCCCTCCCTAGCGGGATCGCTTTGGTACTTC. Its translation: CASSPSLAGSLWYF.

CDR3 coding DNA: TGTGCCAGCAGTCTGACTCCGATCTATGGCTACACCTTC. Protein sequence: CASSLTPIYGYTF. This chain uses TRBV2 with TRBJ1-2, with D unclear. The CDR3 covers 13 residues. V was cut by 5 bases and J by 4 bases, with 11 bases left in between. The germline gives CDR1 SNHLY, CDR2 FYNNEI.

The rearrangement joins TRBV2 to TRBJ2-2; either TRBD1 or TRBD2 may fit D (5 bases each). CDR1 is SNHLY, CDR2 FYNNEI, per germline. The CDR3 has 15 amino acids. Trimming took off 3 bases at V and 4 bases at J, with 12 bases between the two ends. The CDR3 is CASSDRGPPTGELFF. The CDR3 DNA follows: TGTGCCAGCAGTGATCGGGGCCCCCCCACCGGGGAGCTGTTTTTT. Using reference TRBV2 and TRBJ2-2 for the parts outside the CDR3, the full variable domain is EPEVTQTPSHQVTQMGQEVILRCVPISNHLYFYWYRQILGQKVEFLVSFYNNEISEKSEIFDDQFSVERPDGSNFTLKIRSTKLEDSAMYFCASSDRGPPTGELFFGEGSRLTVL.

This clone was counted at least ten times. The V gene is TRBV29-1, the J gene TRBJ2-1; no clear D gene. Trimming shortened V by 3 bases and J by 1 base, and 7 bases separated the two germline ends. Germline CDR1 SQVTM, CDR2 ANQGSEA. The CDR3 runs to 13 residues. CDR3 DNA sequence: TGCAGCGTTGATAGTAGTTCCTACAATGAGCAGTTCTTC. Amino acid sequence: CSVDSSSYNEQFF.

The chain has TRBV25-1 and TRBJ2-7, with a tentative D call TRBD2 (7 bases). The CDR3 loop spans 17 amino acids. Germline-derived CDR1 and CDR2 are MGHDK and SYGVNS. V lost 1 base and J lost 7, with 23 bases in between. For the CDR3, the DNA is TGTGCCAGCAGTGAATCCGGGCGGGGGCTAGCTCTCGGGGAGCAGTACTTC. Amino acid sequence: CASSESGRGLALGEQYF.

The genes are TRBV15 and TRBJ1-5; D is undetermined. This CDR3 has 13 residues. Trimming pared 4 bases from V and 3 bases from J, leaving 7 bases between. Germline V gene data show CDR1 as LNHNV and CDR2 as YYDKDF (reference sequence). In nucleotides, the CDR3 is TGTGCCACCAGCATGGCCGTCAATCAGCCCCAGCATTTT. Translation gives CATSMAVNQPQHF.